A selection of T cell receptor beta chains follows, all from one sample in a study of response to subunit inactivated influenza vaccine. TCRdb analysed the RT-PCR reads with MiXCR anew, one entry per CDR3 protein. In the table there are about 780,000 distinct CDR3 sequences, about a fifth of which are singletons. Sequencing used PBMCs from blood, obtained around 5 days after vaccination. The receptors stem from a man aged 45-65 years who received an inactivated influenza vaccine. CDR3s include the opening cysteine and the closing phenylalanine or tryptophan. The D gene is left open where the match is weak. Clone size appears in some rows only: once, few, many, or a class for an expanded clone.

clone_size j_call v_call d_call cdr3_aa cdr3_nt
few TRBJ1-2 TRBV20-1 TRBD1 CSARNRDRGAYGYTF TGCAGTGCTAGGAATCGGGACAGAGGGGCCTATGGCTACACCTTC
- TRBJ2-5 TRBV12-3/TRBV12-4 - CASSPRLAETQYF TGTGCCAGCAGCCCAAGACTGGCGGAGACCCAGTACTTC
few TRBJ2-2 TRBV7-2 TRBD2 CASSLGLAGEGELFF TGTGCCAGCAGCTTAGGCCTAGCGGGAGAAGGGGAGCTGTTTTTT
few TRBJ2-3 TRBV10-3 TRBD2 CAIRSGLEPTDTQYF TGTGCCATCAGGAGCGGACTAGAACCCACAGATACGCAGTATTTT
many TRBJ2-3 TRBV5-1 - CASSFRGLSTDTQYF TGCGCCAGCAGCTTCAGGGGTCTCAGCACAGATACGCAGTATTTT
- TRBJ2-4 TRBV6-2/TRBV6-3 - CASSGGPWGAENIQYF TGTGCCAGCAGCGGCGGACCTTGGGGCGCCGAAAACATTCAGTACTTC
few TRBJ2-7 TRBV20-1 TRBD1 CSAYRQGSYEQYF TGCAGTGCTTATAGACAGGGCTCCTACGAGCAGTACTTC
- TRBJ1-1 TRBV7-9 - CASSLDKGTEAFF TGTGCCAGCAGCTTGGATAAAGGCACTGAAGCTTTCTTT
- TRBJ2-1 TRBV29-1 TRBD1 CSVALRTGRDEQFF TGCAGCGTTGCCTTACGGACAGGGCGGGATGAGCAGTTCTTC
few TRBJ2-7 TRBV6-2/TRBV6-3 - CASSTVGPRTYEQYF TGTGCCAGCAGCACCGTAGGACCCCGAACCTACGAGCAGTACTTC
many TRBJ2-1 TRBV20-1 - CSAWAGPNEQFF TGCAGTGCGTGGGCGGGACCCAATGAGCAGTTCTTC
once TRBJ1-4 TRBV15 TRBD1 CATSRDSRQGGDEKLFF TGTGCCACCAGCAGAGATTCTCGACAGGGCGGTGATGAAAAACTGTTTTTT
few TRBJ1-5 TRBV20-1 - CSATPGSNQPQHF TGCAGTGCCACTCCCGGTAGCAATCAGCCCCAGCATTTT
many TRBJ1-2 TRBV21-1 - CASSKDPENYGYTF TGTGCCAGCAGCAAAGACCCAGAAAACTATGGCTACACCTTC
- TRBJ2-7 TRBV12-3/TRBV12-4 TRBD2 CASSLKPGGPYEQYF TGTGCCAGCAGTTTAAAGCCGGGGGGGCCCTACGAGCAGTACTTC
few TRBJ2-7 TRBV20-1 - CSASTGTTSYEQYF TGCAGTGCTAGCACCGGGACAACCTCCTACGAGCAGTACTTC
- TRBJ1-6 TRBV5-4 - CASSSGRTSSYNSPLHF TGTGCCAGCAGCTCAGGACGGACTAGCTCCTATAATTCACCCCTCCACTTT
- TRBJ1-4 TRBV6-1 - CASSEVTGSNEKLFF TGTGCCAGCAGTGAAGTCACAGGGTCTAATGAAAAACTGTTTTTT
- TRBJ2-3 TRBV27 - CASSLWSSVDTQYF TGTGCCAGCAGTTTATGGTCCTCTGTAGATACGCAGTATTTT
few TRBJ2-7 TRBV7-9 - CASSFRGSEQYF TGTGCCAGCAGCTTTAGAGGAAGCGAGCAGTACTTC